This T cell receptor beta chain was recovered during a study of blood T cell repertoires in COVID-19. Study-wide context: Samples taken during acute and convalescent COVID-19 were collected in the United States, Italy and Spain. Nucleic acid was either cDNA or gDNA, and it came from T cells, B-cell-depleted T cells, or PBMCs.

Authors' data handling: Reference gene primer amplification in the assay estimated nucleated cell counts. Generated by immunoSEQ multiplex PCR, the TCRdb table keeps only in-frame clones and is missing some. Clone size and the V and J calls come from that table; the DNA yielded D and trimming. The repertoire holds over 150,000 clones, with approximately 87% as singletons. V was pared by 3 bases and J by 4 bases, with 9 bases between. Germline V gene data show CDR1 as LNHNV and CDR2 as YYDKDF (reference sequence). The CDR3 is 13 residues long. Seattle enrolled patients during active infection and tracked them longitudinally.

This receptor was identified in a woman in her seventies with COVID-19, enrolled during active disease. The chain has TRBV15 and TRBJ1-2; tentative D call: TRBD1 (5 bases). The sample consisted of peripheral blood. CDR3 nucleotides: TGTGCCACCAGCAGGGGGCAGCGCTATGGCTACACCTTC. This codes for CATSRGQRYGYTF. The full variable domain, rest sourced from reference TRBV15 and TRBJ1-2, is DAMVIQNPRYQVTQFGKPVTLSCSQTLNHNVMYWYQQKSSQAPKLLFHYYDKDFNNEADTPDNFQSRRPNTSFCFLDIRSPGLGDTAMYLCATSRGQRYGYTFGSGTRLTVV.